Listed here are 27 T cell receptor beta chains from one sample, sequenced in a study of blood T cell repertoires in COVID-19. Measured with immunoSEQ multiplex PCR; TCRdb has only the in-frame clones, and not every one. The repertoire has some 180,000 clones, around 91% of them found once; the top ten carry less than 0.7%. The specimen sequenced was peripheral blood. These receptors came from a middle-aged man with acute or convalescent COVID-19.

CDR3 sequence reads: CAIRAQGGTGELFF. DNA of the CDR3: TGTGCCATCCGCGCCCAGGGCGGCACCGGGGAGCTGTTTTTT. This chain links TRBV10-3 with TRBJ2-2, with D possibly matching TRBD1 (5 bases). The CDR3 spans 14 residues. The V and J ends lost 8 bases and 4 bases respectively, with 14 bases between them. Germline CDR1 is ENHRY and CDR2 is SYGVKD.

CDR3 DNA sequence: TGTGCCAGCACCCTAGGGACGGCGGGGTCAAGTGGCTACACCTTC. It yields the protein CASTLGTAGSSGYTF. The J gene is TRBJ1-2, the V gene TRBV6-6, with a tentative D call TRBD1 (5 bases). Trimming took 7 bases from V and 7 from J, leaving 22 bases between them. Germline CDR1 is MNHNY and CDR2 is SVGAGI (reference sequence). CDR3 size: 15 residues.

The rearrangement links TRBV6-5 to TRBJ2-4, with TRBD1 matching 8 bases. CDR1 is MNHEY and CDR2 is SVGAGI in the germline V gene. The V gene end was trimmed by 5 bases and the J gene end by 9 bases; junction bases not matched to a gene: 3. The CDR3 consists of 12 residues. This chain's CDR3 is CASSPGQGIQYF. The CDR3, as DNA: TGTGCCAGCAGTCCCGGACAGGGCATTCAGTACTTC.

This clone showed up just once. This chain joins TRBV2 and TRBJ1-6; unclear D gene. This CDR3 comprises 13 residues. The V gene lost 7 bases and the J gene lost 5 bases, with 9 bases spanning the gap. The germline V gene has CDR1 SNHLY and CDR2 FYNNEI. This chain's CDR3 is CASKTLDNSPLHF. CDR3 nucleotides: TGTGCCAGCAAGACTTTGGATAATTCACCCCTCCACTTT. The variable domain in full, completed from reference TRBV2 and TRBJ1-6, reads EPEVTQTPSHQVTQMGQEVILRCVPISNHLYFYWYRQILGQKVEFLVSFYNNEISEKSEIFDDQFSVERPDGSNFTLKIRSTKLEDSAMYFCASKTLDNSPLHFGNGTRLTVT.

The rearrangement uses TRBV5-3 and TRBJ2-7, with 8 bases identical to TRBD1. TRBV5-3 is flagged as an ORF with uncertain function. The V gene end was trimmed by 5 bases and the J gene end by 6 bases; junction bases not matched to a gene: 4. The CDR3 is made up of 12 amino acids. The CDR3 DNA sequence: TGTGCCAGAAGACGGACAGGGTGCGAGCAGTACGTC. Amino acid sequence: CARRRTGCEQYV.

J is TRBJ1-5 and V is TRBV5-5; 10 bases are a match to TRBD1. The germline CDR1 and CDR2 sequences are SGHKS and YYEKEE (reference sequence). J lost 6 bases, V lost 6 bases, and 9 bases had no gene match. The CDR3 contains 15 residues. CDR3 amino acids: CASNPGQGTGQPQHF. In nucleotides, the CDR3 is TGTGCCAGCAACCCGGGACAGGGGACCGGTCAGCCCCAGCATTTT.

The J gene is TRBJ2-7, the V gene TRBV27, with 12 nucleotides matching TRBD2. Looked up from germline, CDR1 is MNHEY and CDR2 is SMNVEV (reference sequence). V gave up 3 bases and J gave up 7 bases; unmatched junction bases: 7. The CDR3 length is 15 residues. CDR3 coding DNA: TGTGCCAGCAGTTTCCAGACTAGCGGGAGTGGGGAGCAGTACTTC. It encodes CASSFQTSGSGEQYF.

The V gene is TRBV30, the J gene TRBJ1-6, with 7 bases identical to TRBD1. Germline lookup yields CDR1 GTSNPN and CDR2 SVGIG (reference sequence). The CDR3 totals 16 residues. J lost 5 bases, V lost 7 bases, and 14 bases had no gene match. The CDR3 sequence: CAFRQGRNLNNSPLHF. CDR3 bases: TGTGCCTTCCGACAGGGCCGAAATCTTAATAATTCACCCCTCCACTTT. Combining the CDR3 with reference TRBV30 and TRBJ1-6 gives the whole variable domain SQTIHQWPATLVQPVGSPLSLECTVEGTSNPNLYWYRQAAGRGLQLLFYSVGIGQISSEVPQNLSASRPQDRQFILSSKKLLLSDSGFYLCAFRQGRNLNNSPLHFGNGTRLTVT.

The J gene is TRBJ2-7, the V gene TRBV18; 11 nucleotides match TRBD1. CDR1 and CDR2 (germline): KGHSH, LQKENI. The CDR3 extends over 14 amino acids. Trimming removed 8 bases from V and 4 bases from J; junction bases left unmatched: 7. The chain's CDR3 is CASAGQGARYEQYF. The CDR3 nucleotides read TGTGCCAGCGCAGGACAGGGGGCGCGGTACGAGCAGTACTTC.

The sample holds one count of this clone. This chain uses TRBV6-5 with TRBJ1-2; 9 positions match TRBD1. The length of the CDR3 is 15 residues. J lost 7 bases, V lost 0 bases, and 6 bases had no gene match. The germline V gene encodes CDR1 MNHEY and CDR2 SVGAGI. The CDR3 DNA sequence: TGTGCCAGCAGTTACTCGGGGACAGGGCTCGTTGGCTACACCTTC. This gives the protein CASSYSGTGLVGYTF.

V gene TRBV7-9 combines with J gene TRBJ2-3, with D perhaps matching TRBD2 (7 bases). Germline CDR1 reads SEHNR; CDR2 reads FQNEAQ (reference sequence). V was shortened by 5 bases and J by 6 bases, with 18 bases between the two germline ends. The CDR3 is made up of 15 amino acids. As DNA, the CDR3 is TGTGCCAGCAGCCCGCCAGGGGCGGGGGAGGATACGCAGTATTTT. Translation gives CASSPPGAGEDTQYF. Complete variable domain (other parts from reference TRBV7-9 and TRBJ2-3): DTGVSQNPRHKITKRGQNVTFRCDPISEHNRLYWYRQTLGQGPEFLTYFQNEAQLEKSRLLSDRFSAERPKGSFSTLEIQRTEQGDSAMYLCASSPPGAGEDTQYFGPGTRLTVL.

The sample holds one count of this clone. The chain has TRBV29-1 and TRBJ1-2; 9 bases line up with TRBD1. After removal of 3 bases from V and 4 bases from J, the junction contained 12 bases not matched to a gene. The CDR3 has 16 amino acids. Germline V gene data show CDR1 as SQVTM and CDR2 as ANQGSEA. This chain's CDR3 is CSVEKLRDRDGYGYTF. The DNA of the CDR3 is TGCAGCGTTGAGAAACTCCGGGACAGGGATGGCTATGGCTACACCTTC.

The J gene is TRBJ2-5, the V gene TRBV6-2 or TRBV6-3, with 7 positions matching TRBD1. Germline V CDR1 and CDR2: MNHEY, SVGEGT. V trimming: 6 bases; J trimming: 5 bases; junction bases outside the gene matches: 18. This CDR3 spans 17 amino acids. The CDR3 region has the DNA TGTGCCAGCAGCACAGGGGCCCGTCGGGAAAGTCGGGAGACCCAGTACTTC. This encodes CASSTGARRESRETQYF.

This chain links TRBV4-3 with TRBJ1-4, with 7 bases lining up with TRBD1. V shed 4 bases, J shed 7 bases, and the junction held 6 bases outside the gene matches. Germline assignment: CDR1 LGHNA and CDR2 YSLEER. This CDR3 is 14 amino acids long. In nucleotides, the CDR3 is TGCGCCAGCAGCCGCGGACAGGCTCCTGAAAAACTGTTTTTT. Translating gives CASSRGQAPEKLFF.

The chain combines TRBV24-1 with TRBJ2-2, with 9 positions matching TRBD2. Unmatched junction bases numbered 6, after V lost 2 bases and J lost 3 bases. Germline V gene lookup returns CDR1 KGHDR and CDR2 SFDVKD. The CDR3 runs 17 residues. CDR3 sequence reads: CATSDSIAGVYTGELFF. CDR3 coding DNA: TGTGCCACCAGTGATTCCATAGCGGGAGTGTACACCGGGGAGCTGTTTTTT.

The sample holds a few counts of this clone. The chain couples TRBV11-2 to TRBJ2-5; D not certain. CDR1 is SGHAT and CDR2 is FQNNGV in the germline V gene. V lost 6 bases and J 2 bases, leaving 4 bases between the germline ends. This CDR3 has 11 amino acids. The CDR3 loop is CASSNQETQYF. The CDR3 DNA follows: TGTGCCAGCAGTAATCAAGAGACCCAGTACTTC.

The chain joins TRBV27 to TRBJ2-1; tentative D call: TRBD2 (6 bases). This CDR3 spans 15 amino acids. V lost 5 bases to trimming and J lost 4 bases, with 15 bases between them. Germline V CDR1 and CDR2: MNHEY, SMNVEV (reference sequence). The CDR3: CASSPAGRQYNEQFF. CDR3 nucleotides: TGTGCCAGCAGTCCGGCGGGACGTCAGTACAATGAGCAGTTCTTC.

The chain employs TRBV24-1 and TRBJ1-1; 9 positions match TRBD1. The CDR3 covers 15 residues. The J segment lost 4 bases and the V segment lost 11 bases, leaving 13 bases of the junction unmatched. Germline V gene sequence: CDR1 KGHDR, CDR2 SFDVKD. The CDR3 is CANYDYRGRGTEAFF. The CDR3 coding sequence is TGTGCCAACTACGACTACAGGGGGCGTGGCACTGAAGCTTTCTTT.

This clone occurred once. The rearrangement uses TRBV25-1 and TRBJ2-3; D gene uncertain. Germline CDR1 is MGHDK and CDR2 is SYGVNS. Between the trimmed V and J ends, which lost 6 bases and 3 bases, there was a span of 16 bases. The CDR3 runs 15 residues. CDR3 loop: CASSLGEVNTDTQYF. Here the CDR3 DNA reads TGTGCCAGCAGCCTCGGCGAGGTTAATACAGATACGCAGTATTTT.

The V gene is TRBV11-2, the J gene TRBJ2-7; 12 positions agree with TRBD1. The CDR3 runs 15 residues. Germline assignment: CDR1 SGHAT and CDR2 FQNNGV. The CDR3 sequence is CASSLQLGGQGAMDV. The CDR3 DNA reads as TGTGCCAGCAGCCTCCAGCTTGGGGGACAGGGGGCGATGGACGTC.

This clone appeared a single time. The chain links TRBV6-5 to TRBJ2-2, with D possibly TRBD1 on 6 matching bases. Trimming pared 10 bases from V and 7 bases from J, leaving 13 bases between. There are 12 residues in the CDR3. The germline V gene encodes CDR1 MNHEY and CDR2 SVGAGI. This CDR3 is CATSRGGGELFF. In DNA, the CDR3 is TGTGCCACCTCCAGGGGTGGCGGGGAGCTGTTTTTT.

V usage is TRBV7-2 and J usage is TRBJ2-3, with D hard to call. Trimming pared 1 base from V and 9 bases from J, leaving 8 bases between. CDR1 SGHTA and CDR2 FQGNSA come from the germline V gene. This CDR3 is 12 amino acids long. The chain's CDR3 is CASSLDGGTQYF. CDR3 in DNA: TGTGCCAGCAGCTTAGATGGTGGCACGCAGTATTTT. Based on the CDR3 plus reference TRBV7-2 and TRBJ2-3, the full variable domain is GAGVSQSPSNKVTEKGKDVELRCDPISGHTALYWYRQSLGQGLEFLIYFQGNSAPDKSGLPSDRFSAERTGGSVSTLTIQRTQQEDSAVYLCASSLDGGTQYFGPGTRLTVL.

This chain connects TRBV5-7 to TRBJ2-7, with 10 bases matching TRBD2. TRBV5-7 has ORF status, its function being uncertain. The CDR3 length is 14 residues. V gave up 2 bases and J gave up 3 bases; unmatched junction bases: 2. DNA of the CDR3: TGTGCCAGCAGCTTTAGCGGGGGGAACTACGAGCAGTACGTC. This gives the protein CASSFSGGNYEQYV.

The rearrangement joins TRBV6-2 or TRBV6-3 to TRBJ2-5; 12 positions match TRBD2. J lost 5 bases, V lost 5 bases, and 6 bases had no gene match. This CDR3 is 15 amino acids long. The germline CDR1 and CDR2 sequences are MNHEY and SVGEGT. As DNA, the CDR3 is TGTGCCAGCAGTGGTACCGGGACTAGCGGGGAGACCCAGTACTTC. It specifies CASSGTGTSGETQYF.

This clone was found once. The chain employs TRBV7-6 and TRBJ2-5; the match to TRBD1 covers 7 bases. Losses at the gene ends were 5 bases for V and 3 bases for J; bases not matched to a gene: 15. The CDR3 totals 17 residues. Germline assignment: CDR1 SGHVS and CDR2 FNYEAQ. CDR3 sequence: CASSNQGDSYFEETQYF. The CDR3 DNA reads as TGTGCCAGCAGCAATCAAGGGGACAGCTATTTTGAAGAGACCCAGTACTTC.

CDR3 nucleotide sequence: TGCGCCAGCAGCCAAGATACGATCCCCAATAACGGGGGGGGAAATGAAAAACTGTTTTTT. It specifies CASSQDTIPNNGGGNEKLFF. This sequence joins TRBV4-3 and TRBJ1-4, with D possibly TRBD1 on 5 matching bases. The CDR3 is made up of 20 amino acids. The V end lost 0 bases, the J end lost 5 bases, and 25 bases lay between the germline ends. In germline, CDR1 is LGHNA, CDR2 YSLEER.

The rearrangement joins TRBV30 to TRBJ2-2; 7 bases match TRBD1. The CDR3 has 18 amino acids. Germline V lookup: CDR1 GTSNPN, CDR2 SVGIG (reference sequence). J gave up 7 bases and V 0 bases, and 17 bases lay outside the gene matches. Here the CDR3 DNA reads TGTGCCTGGAGTGTACAGGACCGCTACAGGGGTTTTGGCGGGGAGCTGTTTTTT. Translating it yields CAWSVQDRYRGFGGELFF.